The 28 T cell receptor beta chains in this list originate from one sample, sequenced in a study of beta chain features in type 1 diabetes. Their cognate antigens are unknown. As every portion of the isolated RNA was reverse transcribed, the sequencing read expressed TCRB transcripts. Produced via immunoSEQ multiplex PCR; TCRdb's table is partial and in-frame only. Among approximately 730,000 clones listed, 13% were seen once. Study conclusions and caveats: TCRB CDR3 length was moderately but significantly reduced in all four CD4+ subsets of Type 1 diabetes patients.

Sequenced input: naive CD4+ T cells from blood. These receptors originate from a man aged 18-30 years with type 1 diabetes.

This clone has a handful of counts. This rearrangement joins TRBV15 to TRBJ2-5; 7 nucleotides agree with TRBD1. V was pared by 7 bases and J by 2 bases, with 4 bases of the junction left unmatched. The CDR3 loop spans 13 amino acids. Germline CDR1 is LNHNV and CDR2 is YYDKDF (reference sequence). DNA of the CDR3: TGTGCCACCATGAGGGGGCCGCAAGAGACCCAGTACTTC. Its translation is CATMRGPQETQYF. Based on the CDR3 plus reference TRBV15 and TRBJ2-5, the full variable domain is DAMVIQNPRYQVTQFGKPVTLSCSQTLNHNVMYWYQQKSSQAPKLLFHYYDKDFNNEADTPDNFQSRRPNTSFCFLDIRSPGLGDTAMYLCATMRGPQETQYFGPGTRLLVL.

The chain recombines TRBV7-9 with TRBJ2-7; D is uncertain. The CDR3 has 15 residues. The germline V and J ends were trimmed by 1 base and 1 base, with 11 bases remaining between them. Germline-derived CDR1 and CDR2 are SEHNR and FQNEAQ (reference sequence). The DNA of the CDR3 is TGTGCCAGCAGCTTAGAACCTGAACCGTCCTACGAGCAGTACTTC. Translated: CASSLEPEPSYEQYF.

A few counts support this clone. The chain joins TRBV29-1 to TRBJ1-1, with 10 nucleotides matching TRBD1. V lost 8 bases to trimming and J lost 6 bases; unmatched junction nucleotides: 9. The CDR3 runs 13 residues. Germline V gives CDR1 SQVTM, CDR2 ANQGSEA. CDR3 DNA sequence: TGCAGCTCCGGGACAGGGGTCTGGTCTGAAGCTTTCTTT. It specifies CSSGTGVWSEAFF.

The chain has TRBV30 and TRBJ1-2; TRBD1 matches at 10 bases. This CDR3 region has 13 residues. Per the germline V gene, CDR1 is GTSNPN and CDR2 is SVGIG (reference sequence). V was pared by 8 bases and J by 7 bases, with 10 bases of the junction left unmatched. CDR3 region: CAGAGTGAFGYTF. As DNA, the CDR3 is TGTGCCGGGGCCGGGACAGGGGCCTTTGGCTACACCTTC.

Only a few counts were recorded for this clone. The chain is built from TRBV7-9 and TRBJ2-7; 9 bases align to TRBD1. Germline V gene sequence: CDR1 SEHNR, CDR2 FQNEAQ (reference sequence). CDR3 length equals 15 residues. J gave up 2 bases and V 2 bases, and 4 bases lay outside the gene matches. The CDR3 DNA reads as TGTGCCAGCAGCTTAAGTGGGACAGGGCCCTACGAGCAGTACTTC. Translating it yields CASSLSGTGPYEQYF.

V gene TRBV4-1 combines with J gene TRBJ1-1, with D tentatively TRBD1 (5 bases). The V gene lost 3 bases and the J gene lost 2 bases, with 7 bases spanning the gap. CDR1 MGHRA and CDR2 YSYEKL come from the germline V gene. The CDR3 covers 13 residues. CDR3 region: CASSQRGNTEAFF. In nucleotides, the CDR3 is TGCGCCAGCAGCCAGAGGGGAAACACTGAAGCTTTCTTT.

The rearrangement joins TRBV30 to TRBJ2-2; D is ambiguous. This CDR3 contains 13 residues. V shed 4 bases and J shed 0 bases, with 6 bases lying between them. Germline V gene lookup returns CDR1 GTSNPN and CDR2 SVGIG (reference sequence). CDR3 DNA: TGTGCCTGGACCCGACCGAACACCGGGGAGCTGTTTTTT. The encoded protein is CAWTRPNTGELFF.

The V and J genes are TRBV5-6 and TRBJ1-5; D is uncertain. The CDR3 has 13 residues. Looked up from germline, CDR1 is SGHDT and CDR2 is YYEEEE. Trimming removed 0 bases at V and 6 bases at J, with 7 bases between. CDR3 coding DNA: TGTGCCAGCAGCTTGGCGTCGTCTCAGCCCCAGCATTTT. This encodes CASSLASSQPQHF.

The rearrangement joins TRBV30 to TRBJ2-3; D is unclear. V was shortened by 4 bases and J by 3 bases, with 5 bases between the two germline ends. Germline CDR1 and CDR2: GTSNPN and SVGIG (reference sequence). CDR3 length: 11 residues. The chain's CDR3 is CAWTETDTQYF. For the CDR3, the DNA is TGTGCCTGGACCGAAACAGATACGCAGTATTTT.

This clone was counted between two and nine times. The CDR3 coding sequence is TGTGCCAGCAGCTTAGAACAGGGTAGCACAGATACGCAGTATTTT. Protein product: CASSLEQGSTDTQYF. The rearrangement joins TRBV11-2 to TRBJ2-3; D is perhaps TRBD1 (6 bases). This CDR3 contains 15 residues. Germline V CDR1 and CDR2: SGHAT, FQNNGV. V dropped 0 bases and J dropped 0 bases, with 7 bases sitting between them.

This clone was counted between two and nine times. CDR3 DNA sequence: TGTGCCAGCAGTTACGATGGGGGCTTAAGCAATGAGCAGTTCTTC. Protein: CASSYDGGLSNEQFF. This chain joins TRBV6-5 and TRBJ2-1; D is perhaps TRBD1 (6 bases). CDR3 length: 15 residues. The germline V gene has CDR1 MNHEY and CDR2 SVGAGI. V was trimmed by 2 bases and J by 6 bases, leaving 14 bases between them.

This rearrangement joins TRBV2 to TRBJ1-2, with D unclear. The V end lost 7 bases, the J end lost 0 bases, and 9 bases lay between the germline ends. CDR1 and CDR2 from the germline V gene are SNHLY and FYNNEI. CDR3 length: 13 amino acids. The CDR3: CASTPSANYGYTF. The DNA of the CDR3 is TGTGCCAGCACCCCGTCGGCTAACTATGGCTACACCTTC.

The chain links TRBV7-8 to TRBJ2-1; the match to TRBD1 covers 11 bases. This CDR3 comprises 15 residues. From germline, CDR1 is SGHVS and CDR2 FQNEAQ. Trimming took 1 base from V and 7 from J; bases not matched to a gene: 3. The CDR3 DNA follows: TGTGCCAGCAGCTTAGGCCGGGACAGGGGGAATGAGCAGTTCTTC. Translated, it gives CASSLGRDRGNEQFF.

This clone was observed a handful of times. The gene calls are TRBV6-1 and TRBJ1-5, with 8 bases lining up with TRBD1. The CDR3 spans 15 residues. V trimming: 2 bases; J trimming: 4 bases; junction bases outside the gene matches: 4. Looked up from germline, CDR1 is MNHNS and CDR2 is SASEGT. The chain's CDR3 is CASSEPRTGNQPQHF. CDR3 in DNA: TGTGCCAGCAGTGAACCCCGGACAGGGAATCAGCCCCAGCATTTT.

This clone was recorded a few times. Other DNA sequences from this sample encode an identical CDR3 as well. The CDR3: CAWSGGSNQPQHF. In DNA, the CDR3 is TGTGCCTGGAGTGGGGGGTCCAATCAGCCCCAGCATTTT. The chain joins TRBV30 to TRBJ1-5; D is perhaps TRBD1 (5 bases). CDR3 length: 13 amino acids. CDR1 is GTSNPN, CDR2 SVGIG, per germline (reference sequence). V dropped 1 base and J dropped 3 bases, with 7 bases sitting between them.

Comments on this clone: At one end the junction does not follow the germline gene, possibly because of a read error. The chain has TRBV7-6 and TRBJ1-3, with 7 bases that match TRBD1. The CDR3 runs 12 residues. Germline values: CDR1 SGHVS, CDR2 FNYEAQ. The CDR3 region has the DNA TGTGCCAGCAGCTCCCAACAGGGGACAATGGATTTT. Its translation: CASSSQQGTMDF. Combining the CDR3 with reference TRBV7-6 and TRBJ1-3 gives the whole variable domain GAGVSQSPRYKVTKRGQDVALRCDPISGHVSLYWYRQALGQGPEFLTYFNYEAQQDKSGLPNDRFSAERPEGSISTLTIQRTEQRDSAMYRCASSSQQGTMDFGEGSWLTVV.

For this clone: The sample contains more than one DNA sequence encoding this CDR3. V and J are TRBV10-3 and TRBJ2-3, with D uncertain. Germline V CDR1 and CDR2: ENHRY, SYGVKD. The CDR3 spans 14 residues. Trimming removed 0 bases from V and 1 base from J, with 5 bases in between. In DNA form, the CDR3 reads TGTGCCATCAGTGAGTCAACAGGCACAGATACGCAGTATTTT. Encoded protein: CAISESTGTDTQYF.

This clone came up a few times. The chain couples TRBV15 to TRBJ2-7, with TRBD1 identical over 11 bases. This CDR3 is built from 18 residues. Germline loops: CDR1 LNHNV, CDR2 YYDKDF (reference sequence). J was trimmed by 3 bases and V by 1 base; bases with no gene match: 11. CDR3 nucleotides: TGTGCCACCAGCAGAGGGACGGTGGGACAGGGGGTCCTCTACGAGCAGTACTTC. Its protein product is CATSRGTVGQGVLYEQYF.

In this sample, this clone turned up a few times. The J gene is TRBJ1-1, the V gene TRBV18; D gene ambiguous. Germline-derived CDR1 and CDR2 are KGHSH and LQKENI. The CDR3 is 14 residues long. V was cut by 3 bases and J by 6 bases, with 14 bases left in between. This CDR3 is CASSPMESGSEAFF. Written as DNA, the CDR3 is TGTGCCAGCTCACCCATGGAGAGCGGCTCTGAAGCTTTCTTT.

About this clone: At the DNA level, this CDR3 is encoded by other sequences in the same sample as well. The rearrangement links TRBV18 to TRBJ1-2; the match to TRBD1 covers 9 bases. With V trimmed by 0 bases and J by 5 bases, 1 base remained unmatched. The germline V gene has CDR1 KGHSH and CDR2 LQKENI. The CDR3 consists of 14 residues. This CDR3 reads CASSPPTGGYGYTF. DNA of the CDR3: TGTGCCAGCTCACCACCGACAGGGGGGTATGGCTACACCTTC.

This clone has a handful of counts. Other nucleotide sequences from this sample produce the same CDR3. The V call is TRBV7-6, the J call TRBJ2-5, with D possibly matching TRBD2 (5 bases). V gave up 6 bases and J gave up 1 base, with 6 bases separating them. The CDR3 sequence is 12 residues long. CDR1 is SGHVS and CDR2 is FNYEAQ in the germline V gene. The CDR3 loop is CASSRGQETQYF. CDR3 nucleotide sequence: TGTGCCAGCAGTCGGGGCCAAGAGACCCAGTACTTC.

V usage is TRBV4-1 and J usage is TRBJ2-7; TRBD2 might be the D (6 bases). The V gene lost 0 bases and the J gene lost 2 bases, with 14 bases spanning the gap. This CDR3 is 16 amino acids long. CDR1 and CDR2 from the germline V gene are MGHRA and YSYEKL. The CDR3 protein is CASSQEAEGLPYEQYF. The CDR3 bases are TGCGCCAGCAGCCAAGAAGCAGAGGGACTCCCCTACGAGCAGTACTTC.

The genes are TRBV15 and TRBJ1-1; possibly TRBD1 for D (5 bases). V was clipped by 2 bases and J by 0 bases, with 10 bases between them. The germline V gene has CDR1 LNHNV and CDR2 YYDKDF (reference sequence). The CDR3 is 15 residues long. The CDR3 sequence: CATSRPPTVNTEAFF. CDR3 in DNA: TGTGCCACCAGCAGACCCCCGACAGTGAACACTGAAGCTTTCTTT.

The V and J genes are TRBV28 and TRBJ1-2, with D perhaps matching TRBD1 (5 bases). The CDR3 is 12 residues long. CDR1 is MDHEN and CDR2 is SYDVKM in the germline V gene. V was shortened by 8 bases and J by 4 bases, with 11 bases between the two germline ends. CDR3 sequence reads: CASSREVYGYTF. The DNA for the CDR3 is TGTGCCAGCTCCAGGGAGGTCTATGGCTACACCTTC.

This clone was observed a handful of times. Different DNA sequences within this sample yield the same CDR3. This chain links TRBV29-1 with TRBJ2-4; D may be TRBD1 or TRBD2 (5 bases each). This CDR3 has 14 residues. Germline V CDR1 and CDR2: SQVTM, ANQGSEA. The V end was cut by 4 bases, the J end by 0 bases, with 10 bases between. The CDR3 region is CSVAGRLAKNIQYF. The CDR3 coding sequence is TGCAGCGTTGCGGGACGCCTAGCCAAAAACATTCAGTACTTC.

This clone was detected a few times. The V gene is TRBV21-1, the J gene TRBJ2-1; the table's D call of TRBD1 was not tested on the DNA. TRBV21-1 is annotated as a pseudogene. This CDR3 comprises 17 residues. The CDR3 is CASATPHRLDPSHEQFF. For the CDR3, the DNA is TGTGCCAGCGCCACTCCTCACAGGCTTGACCCCTCTCATGAGCAGTTCTTC.

This clone has a handful of counts. The chain employs TRBV28 and TRBJ1-6, with 8 positions matching TRBD1. Germline V gene lookup returns CDR1 MDHEN and CDR2 SYDVKM. V shed 4 bases and J 11 bases; nucleotides not matched to a gene: 4. The CDR3 loop spans 13 amino acids. CDR3 DNA sequence: TGTGCCAGCAGTTCAGGACAGGGTACACCCCTCCACTTT. This sequence encodes CASSSGQGTPLHF.

This clone was seen a single time. The chain couples TRBV30 to TRBJ2-5; D might be TRBD2 (5 bases). The assigned J gene may be wrong: the sequence end matches TRBJ2-7 better. Per the germline V gene, CDR1 is GTSNPN and CDR2 is SVGIG (reference sequence). The CDR3 is 12 amino acids. The CDR3 loop reads CAWKTSSYEQYF. DNA of the CDR3: TGTGCCTGGAAAACTAGCTCCTACGAGCAGTACTTC.